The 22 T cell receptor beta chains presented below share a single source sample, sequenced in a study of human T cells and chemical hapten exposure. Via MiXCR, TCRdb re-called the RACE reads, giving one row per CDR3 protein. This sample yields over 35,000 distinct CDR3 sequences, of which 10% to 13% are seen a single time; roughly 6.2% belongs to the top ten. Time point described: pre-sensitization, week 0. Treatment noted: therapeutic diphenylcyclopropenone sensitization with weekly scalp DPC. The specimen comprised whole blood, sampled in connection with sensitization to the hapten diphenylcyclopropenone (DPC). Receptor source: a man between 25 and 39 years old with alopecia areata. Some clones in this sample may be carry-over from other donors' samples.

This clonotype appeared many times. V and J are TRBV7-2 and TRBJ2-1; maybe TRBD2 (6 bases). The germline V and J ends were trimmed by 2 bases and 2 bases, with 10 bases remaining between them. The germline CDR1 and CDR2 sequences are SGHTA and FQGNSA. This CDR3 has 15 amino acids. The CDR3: CASSLTGETYNEQFF. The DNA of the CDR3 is TGTGCCAGCAGCTTAACGGGGGAGACCTACAATGAGCAGTTCTTC. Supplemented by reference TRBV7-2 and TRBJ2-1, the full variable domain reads GAGVSQSPSNKVTEKGKDVELRCDPISGHTALYWYRQSLGQGLEFLIYFQGNSAPDKSGLPSDRFSAERTGGSVSTLTIQRTQQEDSAVYLCASSLTGETYNEQFFGPGTRLTVL.

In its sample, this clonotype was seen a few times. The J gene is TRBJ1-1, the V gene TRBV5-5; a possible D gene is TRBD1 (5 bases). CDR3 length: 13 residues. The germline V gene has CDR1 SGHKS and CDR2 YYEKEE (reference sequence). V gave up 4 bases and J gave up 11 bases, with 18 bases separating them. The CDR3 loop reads CASSVGRARAAFF. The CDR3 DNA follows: TGTGCCAGCAGCGTGGGCAGGGCCCGGGCGGCTTTCTTT.

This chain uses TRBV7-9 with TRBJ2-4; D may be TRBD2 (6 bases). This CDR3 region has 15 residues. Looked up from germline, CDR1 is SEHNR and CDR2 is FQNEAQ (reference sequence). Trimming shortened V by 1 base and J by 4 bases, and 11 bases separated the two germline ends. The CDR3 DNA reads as TGTGCCAGCAGCTTAGATTTTAGCGGAAAAAACATTCAGTACTTC. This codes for CASSLDFSGKNIQYF.

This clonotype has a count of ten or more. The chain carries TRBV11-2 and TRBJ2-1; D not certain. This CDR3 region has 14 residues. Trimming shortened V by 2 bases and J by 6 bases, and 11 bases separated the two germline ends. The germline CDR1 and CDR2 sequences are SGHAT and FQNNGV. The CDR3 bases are TGTGCCAGCAGCTTAACTCCTACCCTCAATGAGCAGTTCTTC. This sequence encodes CASSLTPTLNEQFF.

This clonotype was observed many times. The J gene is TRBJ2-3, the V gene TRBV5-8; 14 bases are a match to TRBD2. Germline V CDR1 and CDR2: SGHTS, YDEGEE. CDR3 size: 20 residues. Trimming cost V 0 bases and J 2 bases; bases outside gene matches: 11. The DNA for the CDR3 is TGTGCCAGCAGCTTGGCGAGACTAGCGGGGGGGCCCAGACTCACAGATACGCAGTATTTT. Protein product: CASSLARLAGGPRLTDTQYF.

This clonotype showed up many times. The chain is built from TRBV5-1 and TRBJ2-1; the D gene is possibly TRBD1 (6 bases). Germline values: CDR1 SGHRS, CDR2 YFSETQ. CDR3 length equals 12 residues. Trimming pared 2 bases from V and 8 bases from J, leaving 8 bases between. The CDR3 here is CASSFNRDEQFF. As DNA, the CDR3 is TGCGCCAGCAGCTTCAACAGGGATGAGCAGTTCTTC.

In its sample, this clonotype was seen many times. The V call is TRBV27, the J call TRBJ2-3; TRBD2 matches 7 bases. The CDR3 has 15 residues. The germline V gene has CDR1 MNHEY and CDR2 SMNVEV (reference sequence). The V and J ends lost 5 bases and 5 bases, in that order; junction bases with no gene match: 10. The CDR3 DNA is TGTGCCAGCAGTCTCCTGCGGGAGAGGGGAGATACGCAGTATTTT. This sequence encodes CASSLLRERGDTQYF.

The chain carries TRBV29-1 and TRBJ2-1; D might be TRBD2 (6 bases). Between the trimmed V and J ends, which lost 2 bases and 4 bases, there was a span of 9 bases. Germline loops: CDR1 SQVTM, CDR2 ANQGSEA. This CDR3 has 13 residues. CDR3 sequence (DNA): TGCAGCGTTGAATGGAGGGCGTACAATGAGCAGTTCTTC. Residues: CSVEWRAYNEQFF.

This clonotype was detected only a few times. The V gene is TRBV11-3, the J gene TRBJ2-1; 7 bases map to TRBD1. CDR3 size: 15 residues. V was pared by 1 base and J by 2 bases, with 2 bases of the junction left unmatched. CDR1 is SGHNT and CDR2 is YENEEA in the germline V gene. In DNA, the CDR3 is TGTGCCAGCAGCTTAGCGGGGACAGCCTACAATGAGCAGTTCTTC. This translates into CASSLAGTAYNEQFF.

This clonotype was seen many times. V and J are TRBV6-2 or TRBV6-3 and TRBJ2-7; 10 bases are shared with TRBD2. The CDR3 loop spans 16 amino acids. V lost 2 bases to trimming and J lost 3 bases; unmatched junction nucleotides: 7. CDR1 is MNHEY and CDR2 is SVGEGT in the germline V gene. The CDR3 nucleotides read TGTGCCAGCAGTTACCCTAGCGGGAGTGTGAACTACGAGCAGTACGTC. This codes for CASSYPSGSVNYEQYV.

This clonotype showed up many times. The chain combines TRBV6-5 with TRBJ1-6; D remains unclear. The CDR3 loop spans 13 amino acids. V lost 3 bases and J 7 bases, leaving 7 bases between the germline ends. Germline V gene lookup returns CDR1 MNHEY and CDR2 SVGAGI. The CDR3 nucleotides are TGTGCCAGCAGTTATGGCAACAATTCACCCCTCCACTTT. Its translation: CASSYGNNSPLHF.

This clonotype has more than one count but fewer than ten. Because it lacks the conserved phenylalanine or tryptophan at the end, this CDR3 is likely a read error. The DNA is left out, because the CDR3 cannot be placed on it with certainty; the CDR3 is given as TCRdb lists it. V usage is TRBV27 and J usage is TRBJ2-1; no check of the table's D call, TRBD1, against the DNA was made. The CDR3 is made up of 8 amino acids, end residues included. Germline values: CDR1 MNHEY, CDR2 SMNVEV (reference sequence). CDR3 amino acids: CASSQQGA.

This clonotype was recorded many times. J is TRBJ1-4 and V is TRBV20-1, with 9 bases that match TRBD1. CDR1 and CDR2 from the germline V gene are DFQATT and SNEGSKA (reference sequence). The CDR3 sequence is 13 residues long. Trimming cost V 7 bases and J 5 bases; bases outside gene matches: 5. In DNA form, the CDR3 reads TGCAGTGTAACCGACAGGGGGAATGAAAAACTGTTTTTT. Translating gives CSVTDRGNEKLFF.

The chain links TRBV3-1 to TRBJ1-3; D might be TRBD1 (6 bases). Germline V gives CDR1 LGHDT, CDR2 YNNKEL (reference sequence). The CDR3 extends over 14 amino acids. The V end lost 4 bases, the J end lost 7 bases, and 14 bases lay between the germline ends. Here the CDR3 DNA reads TGTGCCAGCAGCCTTCTCGACAGGTGGAACACCATATATTTT. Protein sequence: CASSLLDRWNTIYF.

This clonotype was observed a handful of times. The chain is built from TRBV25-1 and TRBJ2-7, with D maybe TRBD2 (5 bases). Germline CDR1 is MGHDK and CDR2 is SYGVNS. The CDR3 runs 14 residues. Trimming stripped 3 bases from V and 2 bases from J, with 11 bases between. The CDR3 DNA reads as TGTGCCAGCAGTGACCAGGACTTAACCTACGAGCAGTACTTC. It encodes CASSDQDLTYEQYF.

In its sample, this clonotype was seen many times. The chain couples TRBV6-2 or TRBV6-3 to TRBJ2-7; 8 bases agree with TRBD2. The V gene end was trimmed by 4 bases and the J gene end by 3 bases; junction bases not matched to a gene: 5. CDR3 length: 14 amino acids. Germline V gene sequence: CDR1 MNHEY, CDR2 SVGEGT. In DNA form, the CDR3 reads TGTGCCAGCAGTTTAGCGGGATTAGACTACGAGCAGTACGTC. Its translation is CASSLAGLDYEQYV.

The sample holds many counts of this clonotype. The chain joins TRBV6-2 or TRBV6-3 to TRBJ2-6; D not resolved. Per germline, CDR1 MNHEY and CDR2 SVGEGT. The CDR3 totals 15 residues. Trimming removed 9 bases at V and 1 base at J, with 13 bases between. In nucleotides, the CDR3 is TGTGCCAGTGACAAATGGGGATCTGGGGCCAACGTCCTGACTTTC. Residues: CASDKWGSGANVLTF.

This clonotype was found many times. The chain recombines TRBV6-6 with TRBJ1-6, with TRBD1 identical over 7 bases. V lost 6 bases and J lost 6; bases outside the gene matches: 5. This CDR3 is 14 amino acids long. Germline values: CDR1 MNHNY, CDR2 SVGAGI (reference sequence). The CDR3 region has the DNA TGTGCCAGCAGCTGGGACAGCAGTAATTCACCCCTCCACTTT. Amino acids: CASSWDSSNSPLHF.

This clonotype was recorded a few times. CDR3 coding DNA: TGCAGTGCTTCCCCTCTAGCGGGGAAAGAGACCCAGTACTTC. It yields the protein CSASPLAGKETQYF. This rearrangement joins TRBV20-1 to TRBJ2-5; 9 bases are shared with TRBD2. The V gene end was trimmed by 5 bases and the J gene end by 3 bases; junction bases not matched to a gene: 7. This CDR3 has 14 amino acids. Germline V gene sequence: CDR1 DFQATT, CDR2 SNEGSKA (reference sequence).

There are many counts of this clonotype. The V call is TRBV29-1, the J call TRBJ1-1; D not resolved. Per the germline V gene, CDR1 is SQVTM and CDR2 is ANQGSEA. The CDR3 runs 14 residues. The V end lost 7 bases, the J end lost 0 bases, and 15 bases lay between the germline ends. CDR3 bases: TGCAGCGCGACCCTCCTTAAGGTGAACACTGAAGCTTTCTTT. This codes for CSATLLKVNTEAFF.

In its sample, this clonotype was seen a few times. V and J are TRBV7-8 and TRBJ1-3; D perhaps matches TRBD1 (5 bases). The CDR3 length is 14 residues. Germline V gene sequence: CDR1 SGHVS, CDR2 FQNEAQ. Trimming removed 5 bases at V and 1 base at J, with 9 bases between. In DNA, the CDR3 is TGTGCCAGCAGCCCGGGGGGTTCTGGAAACACCATATATTTT. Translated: CASSPGGSGNTIYF.

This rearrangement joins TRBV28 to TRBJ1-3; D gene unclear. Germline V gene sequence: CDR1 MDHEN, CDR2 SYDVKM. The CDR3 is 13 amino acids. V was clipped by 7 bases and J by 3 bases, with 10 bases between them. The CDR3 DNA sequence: TGTGCCAGCACCCCTGTCGGTGGAAACACCATATATTTT. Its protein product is CASTPVGGNTIYF.